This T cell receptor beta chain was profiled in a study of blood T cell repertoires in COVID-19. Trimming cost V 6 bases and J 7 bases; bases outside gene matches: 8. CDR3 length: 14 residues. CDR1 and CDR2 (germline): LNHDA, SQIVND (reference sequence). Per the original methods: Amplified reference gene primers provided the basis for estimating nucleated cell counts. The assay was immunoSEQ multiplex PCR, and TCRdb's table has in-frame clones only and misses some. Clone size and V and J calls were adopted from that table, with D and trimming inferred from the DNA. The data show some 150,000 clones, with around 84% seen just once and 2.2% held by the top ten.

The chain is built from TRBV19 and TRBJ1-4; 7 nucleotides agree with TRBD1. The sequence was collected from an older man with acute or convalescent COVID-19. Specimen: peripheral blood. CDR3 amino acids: CASSVTGQTEKLFF. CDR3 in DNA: TGTGCCAGTAGCGTGACAGGGCAAACTGAAAAACTGTTTTTT.